A single sample is the source of the 31 T cell receptor beta chains below, sequenced in a study of cytomegalovirus exposure and HLA in healthy donors. PCR was performed using 60 Vbeta and 13 Jbeta primers. The data were produced by immunoSEQ multiplex PCR, yet TCRdb's version contains in-frame clones alone and is incomplete. The sample records some 110,000 clones, roughly 74% being singletons. Input material: PBMCs. The receptors shown here come from a woman aged 50 to 60 in good health and CMV-seropositive.

This clone has just one count. The chain employs TRBV5-6 and TRBJ2-4; D is uncertain. Trimming left V 3 bases short and J 5 bases short, with 6 bases between. This CDR3 spans 12 amino acids. The germline gives CDR1 SGHDT, CDR2 YYEEEE. CDR3 nucleotides: TGTGCCAGCAGCTCACATGAAAACATTCAGTACTTC. Translated, it gives CASSSHENIQYF.

The V and J genes are TRBV6-6 and TRBJ1-5, with D maybe TRBD1 (5 bases). The ends were cut back, 4 bases at V and 1 base at J, with 8 bases in the middle. Germline V gene sequence: CDR1 MNHNY, CDR2 SVGAGI (reference sequence). This CDR3 contains 14 residues. CDR3 in DNA: TGTGCCAGCAGTTTTGGGGGGAGCAATCAGCCCCAGCATTTT. Its protein product is CASSFGGSNQPQHF.

The chain combines TRBV7-2 with TRBJ2-1; TRBD2 is a possible D gene (6 bases). Trimming removed 5 bases from V and 13 bases from J, with 24 bases in between. The CDR3 has 15 amino acids. Looked up from germline, CDR1 is SGHTA and CDR2 is FQGNSA. The CDR3: CASSPQVSGQETQFF. The CDR3 DNA follows: TGTGCCAGCAGCCCGCAAGTGAGCGGGCAAGAGACCCAGTTCTTC.

The chain links TRBV7-9 to TRBJ1-1; 7 positions agree with TRBD1. The CDR3 spans 12 residues. The V gene end was trimmed by 5 bases and the J gene end by 8 bases; junction bases not matched to a gene: 5. Germline V gene lookup returns CDR1 SEHNR and CDR2 FQNEAQ (reference sequence). The CDR3, as DNA: TGTGCCAGCAGCACCCGGGACAGAGAAGCTTTCTTT. It encodes CASSTRDREAFF.

V gene TRBV7-3 combines with J gene TRBJ2-1; 11 bases map to TRBD2. Trimming at V came to 6 bases and at J to 6 bases, leaving 7 bases not matched to a gene. The CDR3 consists of 15 residues. Germline V gene lookup returns CDR1 SGHTA and CDR2 FQGTGA. The CDR3 DNA sequence: TGTGCCAGCAGTAGCGGGGGGGCTCTTGGCAATGAGCAGTTCTTC. Amino acid sequence: CASSSGGALGNEQFF.

This chain joins TRBV7-3 and TRBJ2-5; 8 positions agree with TRBD2. With V trimmed by 1 base and J by 5 bases, 6 bases remained unmatched. This CDR3 region has 15 residues. Germline V gives CDR1 SGHTA, CDR2 FQGTGA. The CDR3 loop reads CASSLRLASSETQYF. CDR3 in DNA: TGTGCCAGCAGCTTAAGACTAGCGAGCTCGGAGACCCAGTACTTC.

The chain has TRBV19 and TRBJ1-4, with 7 bases identical to TRBD1. With 7 bases clipped from V and 5 bases from J, the junction kept 16 bases outside the gene matches. The germline CDR1 and CDR2 sequences are LNHDA and SQIVND (reference sequence). The CDR3 has 17 residues. The CDR3 is CASTPGTVRGGNEKLFF. The DNA for the CDR3 is TGTGCCAGTACCCCGGGGACAGTTCGAGGGGGAAATGAAAAACTGTTTTTT.

This clone was counted between two and nine times. The chain is built from TRBV5-6 and TRBJ2-1; 15 bases align to TRBD2. The V and J ends lost 10 bases and 6 bases, in that order; junction bases with no gene match: 11. The CDR3 totals 16 residues. Germline-derived CDR1 and CDR2 are SGHDT and YYEEEE. This chain's CDR3 is CASKGLAGGWSNEQFF. The DNA of the CDR3 is TGTGCCTCAAAGGGACTAGCGGGGGGCTGGAGCAATGAGCAGTTCTTC.

The chain combines TRBV10-1 with TRBJ2-3, with 8 positions matching TRBD2. The CDR3 length is 16 residues. CDR1 is WNHNN and CDR2 is SYGVQD in the germline V gene (reference sequence). The V gene end was trimmed by 3 bases and the J gene end by 2 bases; junction bases not matched to a gene: 7. This CDR3 is CASSDGVAGFTDTQYF. The CDR3 DNA reads TGCGCCAGCAGTGACGGGGTAGCGGGGTTCACAGATACGCAGTATTTT.

The genes are TRBV11-2 and TRBJ2-6, with unresolved D. The CDR3 is made up of 16 amino acids. Trimming stripped 5 bases from V and 4 bases from J, with 15 bases between. Germline V CDR1 and CDR2: SGHAT, FQNNGV. CDR3 nucleotides: TGTGCCAGCAGCCCCACGTCCTATCGGGGGGCCAACGTCCTGACTTTC. Its protein is CASSPTSYRGANVLTF. Variable domain in full (rest from reference TRBV11-2 and TRBJ2-6): EAGVAQSPRYKIIEKRQSVAFWCNPISGHATLYWYQQILGQGPKLLIQFQNNGVVDDSQLPKDRFSAERLKGVDSTLKIQPAKLEDSAVYLCASSPTSYRGANVLTFGAGSRLTVL.

At least ten counts were recorded for this clone. CDR3 sequence reads: CASWEGGSNQPQHF. The CDR3 region has the DNA TGTGCCAGCTGGGAGGGAGGGAGCAATCAGCCCCAGCATTTT. V gene TRBV6-5 combines with J gene TRBJ1-5, with D uncertain. CDR3 size: 14 residues. CDR1 is MNHEY and CDR2 is SVGAGI in the germline V gene. Trimming took off 8 bases at V and 1 base at J, with 12 bases between the two ends.

The rearrangement links TRBV6-4 to TRBJ2-3; D is unresolved. Germline V gene lookup returns CDR1 MRHNA and CDR2 SNTAGT. V shed 3 bases and J shed 0 bases, with 7 bases lying between them. The CDR3 runs to 14 residues. The CDR3 DNA sequence: TGTGCCAGCAGTGATTTCCCTAGCACAGATACGCAGTATTTT. It yields the protein CASSDFPSTDTQYF.

Only a few counts were recorded for this clone. The chain combines TRBV6-5 with TRBJ2-2; 7 bases line up with TRBD2. CDR3 length: 16 residues. Germline assignment: CDR1 MNHEY and CDR2 SVGAGI. With 3 bases clipped from V and 4 bases from J, the junction kept 8 bases outside the gene matches. CDR3 sequence reads: CASSYSFGRSTGELFF. The DNA of the CDR3 is TGTGCCAGCAGTTATAGCTTCGGGAGGTCCACCGGGGAGCTGTTTTTT.

This clone came up once. The chain recombines TRBV11-2 with TRBJ1-1; the D gene is possibly TRBD1 (6 bases). The ends were cut back, 3 bases at V and 3 bases at J, with 8 bases in the middle. Germline V gives CDR1 SGHAT, CDR2 FQNNGV. This CDR3 has 13 amino acids. CDR3 in amino acids: CASSFNRDTEAFF. The CDR3 nucleotides are TGTGCCAGCAGCTTTAACAGGGACACTGAAGCTTTCTTT.

This chain connects TRBV28 to TRBJ1-5; 10 nucleotides match TRBD1. Trimming took 6 bases from V and 3 from J; bases not matched to a gene: 8. Germline lookup yields CDR1 MDHEN and CDR2 SYDVKM. The CDR3 has 16 amino acids. The CDR3 spells CASRRSGTGDNQPQHF. Here the CDR3 DNA reads TGTGCCAGCAGACGTTCCGGGACAGGGGACAATCAGCCCCAGCATTTT.

The chain is built from TRBV9 and TRBJ2-5; weak D call: TRBD2 (7 bases). V gave up 0 bases and J gave up 3 bases, with 18 bases separating them. The CDR3 extends over 17 amino acids. Per the germline V gene, CDR1 is SGDLS and CDR2 is YYNGEE. In DNA form, the CDR3 reads TGTGCCAGCAGCGTAGAAGGGGGGCGGGGGCCGGAAGAGACCCAGTACTTC. It translates to CASSVEGGRGPEETQYF.

The V call is TRBV6-1, the J call TRBJ2-3; 7 bases line up with TRBD1. CDR3 length equals 15 residues. Unmatched junction bases numbered 6, after V lost 1 base and J lost 5 bases. Germline lookup yields CDR1 MNHNS and CDR2 SASEGT. The CDR3 DNA is TGTGCCAGCAGTGAAGAGGGGGCATGGGAAGATACGCAGTATTTT. Its translation: CASSEEGAWEDTQYF.

This rearrangement joins TRBV15 to TRBJ1-4, with a tentative D call TRBD1 (6 bases). Germline V gene lookup returns CDR1 LNHNV and CDR2 YYDKDF (reference sequence). Trimming cost V 8 bases and J 0 bases, with 10 bases left between them. The CDR3 is made up of 14 amino acids. The CDR3 DNA reads TGTGCCACCTCTGGACAGACAACTAATGAAAAACTGTTTTTT. This sequence encodes CATSGQTTNEKLFF.

The chain combines TRBV27 with TRBJ2-1; 10 nucleotides line up with TRBD1. The CDR3 has 15 residues. The germline V gene has CDR1 MNHEY and CDR2 SMNVEV (reference sequence). V trimming: 4 bases; J trimming: 7 bases; junction bases outside the gene matches: 7. CDR3 residues: CASSSGQGSFNEQFF. The CDR3 DNA reads as TGTGCCAGCAGTTCGGGACAGGGGTCGTTTAATGAGCAGTTCTTC.

V and J are TRBV29-1 and TRBJ1-5; 7 bases line up with TRBD1. Germline V gene data show CDR1 as SQVTM and CDR2 as ANQGSEA. The CDR3 consists of 14 residues. With 6 bases clipped from V and 7 bases from J, the junction kept 12 bases outside the gene matches. CDR3 region: CSVASTGDGQPQHF. The CDR3 DNA reads as TGCAGCGTCGCCTCCACAGGGGACGGCCAGCCCCAGCATTTT. The full variable domain, completed using reference TRBV29-1 and TRBJ1-5, is SAVISQKPSRDICQRGTSLTIQCQVDSQVTMMFWYRQQPGQSLTLIATANQGSEATYESGFVIDKFPISRPNLTFSTLTVSNMSPEDSSIYLCSVASTGDGQPQHFGDGTRLSIL.

The chain uses TRBV7-9 and TRBJ2-7, with 8 bases lining up with TRBD1. The trim removed 5 bases at V and 3 bases at J, leaving 21 bases unmatched. Germline loops: CDR1 SEHNR, CDR2 FQNEAQ (reference sequence). The CDR3 sequence is 19 residues long. The CDR3: CASSLISVRTGSLDYEQYF. The CDR3 DNA follows: TGTGCCAGCAGCCTCATAAGCGTTAGGACAGGGTCTTTAGACTACGAGCAGTACTTC.

V usage is TRBV29-1 and J usage is TRBJ1-1, with 8 bases aligning to TRBD1. The J segment lost 0 bases and the V segment lost 5 bases, leaving 8 bases of the junction unmatched. Germline CDR1 SQVTM, CDR2 ANQGSEA. The CDR3 runs to 15 residues. The CDR3 DNA is TGCAGCGTTCCACGGACAGGGTCTATGAACACTGAAGCTTTCTTT. Translating it yields CSVPRTGSMNTEAFF.

V is TRBV7-9 and J is TRBJ2-7; D is ambiguous. This CDR3 contains 14 residues. The V end was cut by 6 bases, the J end by 0 bases, with 12 bases between. Germline V CDR1 and CDR2: SEHNR, FQNEAQ (reference sequence). CDR3 loop: CASRAAGGSYEQYF. The CDR3 DNA reads TGTGCCAGCAGGGCCGCCGGCGGCTCCTACGAGCAGTACTTC.

This chain uses TRBV28 with TRBJ2-5, with D uncertain. The CDR3 runs 14 residues. Germline lookup yields CDR1 MDHEN and CDR2 SYDVKM. Trimming removed 5 bases at V and 0 bases at J, with 10 bases between. As DNA, the CDR3 is TGTGCCAGCAGTCCACTGTTGTACCAAGAGACCCAGTACTTC. Translation: CASSPLLYQETQYF.

This clone has a handful of counts. The genes are TRBV19 and TRBJ2-7; a possible D gene is TRBD1 (5 bases). There are 15 residues in the CDR3. Per the germline V gene, CDR1 is LNHDA and CDR2 is SQIVND (reference sequence). V was cut by 6 bases and J by 0 bases, with 15 bases left in between. The CDR3 DNA follows: TGTGCCAGTAGGTCCGCAGGGATCGCCTCCTACGAGCAGTACTTC. This sequence encodes CASRSAGIASYEQYF.

This clone appeared once. The rearrangement uses TRBV18 and TRBJ2-3, with no clear D. The CDR3 is 14 residues long. Germline loops: CDR1 KGHSH, CDR2 LQKENI. The germline V and J ends were trimmed by 3 bases and 3 bases, with 10 bases remaining between them. The CDR3 protein is CASSPPLRTDTQYF. CDR3 sequence (DNA): TGTGCCAGCTCACCCCCGCTTAGAACAGATACGCAGTATTTT.

This clone was counted only a few times. The chain links TRBV7-9 to TRBJ1-4; 11 bases fit TRBD1. Germline values: CDR1 SEHNR, CDR2 FQNEAQ (reference sequence). This CDR3 contains 16 residues. The V and J ends lost 3 bases and 6 bases, in that order; junction bases with no gene match: 6. The CDR3 DNA reads as TGTGCCAGCAGCTTGGACAGGGGGCTGAGTTATGAAAAACTGTTTTTT. It specifies CASSLDRGLSYEKLFF.

The rearrangement joins TRBV7-9 to TRBJ1-6; 7 bases map to TRBD1. Germline-derived CDR1 and CDR2 are SEHNR and FQNEAQ (reference sequence). The trim removed 0 bases at V and 8 bases at J, leaving 7 bases unmatched. This CDR3 comprises 16 residues. The CDR3 nucleotides are TGTGCCAGCAGCTTAGCCCGGACAGGAGGTTATTCACCCCTCCACTTT. It specifies CASSLARTGGYSPLHF.

The J gene is TRBJ2-7, the V gene TRBV7-3; weak D call: TRBD2 (5 bases). This CDR3 comprises 15 residues. Germline assignment: CDR1 SGHTA and CDR2 FQGTGA. The germline V and J ends were trimmed by 4 bases and 4 bases, with 17 bases remaining between them. CDR3 region: CASSSSGLRGYEQYF. For the CDR3, the DNA is TGTGCCAGCAGCTCCTCGGGATTACGCGGGTACGAGCAGTACTTC.

The chain is built from TRBV9 and TRBJ1-2; maybe TRBD1 (6 bases). V was clipped by 4 bases and J by 0 bases, with 16 bases between them. The CDR3 has 16 amino acids. Germline lookup yields CDR1 SGDLS and CDR2 YYNGEE. CDR3 residues: CASSLTGTIPNYGYTF. The CDR3 nucleotides are TGTGCCAGCAGCTTAACCGGGACAATTCCTAACTATGGCTACACCTTC.

This chain connects TRBV10-3 to TRBJ1-2; 7 positions match TRBD1. The CDR3 has 14 amino acids. The V and J ends lost 2 bases and 4 bases, in that order; junction bases with no gene match: 4. CDR1 ENHRY and CDR2 SYGVKD come from the germline V gene. This chain's CDR3 is CAISEAGGSYGYTF. CDR3 nucleotide sequence: TGTGCCATCAGTGAGGCAGGGGGAAGCTATGGCTACACCTTC.